These 32 T cell receptor beta chains share one sample of origin, sequenced in a study of cytomegalovirus exposure and HLA in healthy donors. The primer mix had 60 Vbeta and 13 Jbeta primers. TCRdb's table, derived via immunoSEQ multiplex PCR, lists solely in-frame clones and lacks some. Here the sample spans approximately 100,000 clones, 74% being singletons. Sequencing was performed on PBMCs. Receptor source: a human donor in good health.

This clone was counted between two and nine times. The V call is TRBV30, the J call TRBJ2-3; 8 positions agree with TRBD2. CDR3 size: 16 residues. The trim removed 5 bases at V and 4 bases at J, leaving 14 bases unmatched. Germline assignment: CDR1 GTSNPN and CDR2 SVGIG (reference sequence). The CDR3 region has the DNA TGTGCCTGGTATTCGATGGGACGGGGGGGCCCAGATACGCAGTATTTT. Its translation is CAWYSMGRGGPDTQYF.

The CDR3: CASSDVDRDYGYTF. The DNA for the CDR3 is TGTGCCAGCAGCGACGTAGACAGGGACTATGGCTACACCTTC. This chain links TRBV28 with TRBJ1-2; 7 bases are shared with TRBD1. The V gene's germline CDR1 is MDHEN and CDR2 SYDVKM. V shed 6 bases, J shed 3 bases, and the junction held 7 bases outside the gene matches. The CDR3 runs 14 residues.

The V call is TRBV19, the J call TRBJ1-1, with no clear D. With 5 bases removed from V and 5 bases from J, the gap between germline ends came to 15 bases. Germline V gene lookup returns CDR1 LNHDA and CDR2 SQIVND (reference sequence). The CDR3 loop spans 14 amino acids. CDR3 region: CASSARERRTEAFF. The CDR3 coding sequence is TGTGCCAGTAGTGCGAGGGAGAGAAGGACTGAAGCTTTCTTT.

This clone was observed a few times. V and J are TRBV19 and TRBJ1-1; 7 positions agree with TRBD1. This CDR3 has 15 residues. CDR1 and CDR2 (germline): LNHDA, SQIVND (reference sequence). V was clipped by 5 bases and J by 0 bases; unmatched bases: 6. CDR3 DNA sequence: TGTGCCAGTAGTGTTACGGGACAGATGAACACTGAAGCTTTCTTT. Translated: CASSVTGQMNTEAFF.

The chain links TRBV28 to TRBJ1-4; 11 nucleotides agree with TRBD1. In germline, CDR1 is MDHEN, CDR2 SYDVKM. The CDR3 has 17 amino acids. Trimming took 4 bases from V and 8 from J; bases not matched to a gene: 12. The DNA for the CDR3 is TGTGCCAGCAGTTCGTCCCGGGACAGGGGGGCAGGCGAAAAACTGTTTTTT. It yields the protein CASSSSRDRGAGEKLFF.

This chain joins TRBV5-1 and TRBJ1-1, with 7 bases matching TRBD1. Unmatched junction bases numbered 7, after V lost 6 bases and J lost 2 bases. The CDR3 extends over 14 amino acids. Germline values: CDR1 SGHRS, CDR2 YFSETQ. The CDR3 loop reads CASKVGQVNTEAFF. The CDR3 DNA reads TGCGCCAGCAAGGTTGGACAGGTCAACACTGAAGCTTTCTTT.

The CDR3 DNA reads as TGTGCCAGTAGCCGCGGGACTAGCGGGAGTGACTACGAGCAGTACTTC. It encodes CASSRGTSGSDYEQYF. V and J are TRBV19 and TRBJ2-7, with 14 bases fitting TRBD2. V lost 6 bases, J lost 3 bases, and 7 bases stayed unmatched. Germline CDR1 and CDR2: LNHDA and SQIVND (reference sequence). This CDR3 comprises 16 residues.

V usage is TRBV7-8 and J usage is TRBJ1-6, with no clear D. Germline V gene data show CDR1 as SGHVS and CDR2 as FQNEAQ. Trimming removed 2 bases at V and 4 bases at J, with 6 bases between. CDR3 size: 14 residues. The CDR3 loop reads CASSLPGYNSPLHF. In nucleotides, the CDR3 is TGTGCCAGCAGCTTACCGGGGTATAATTCACCCCTCCACTTT. Variable domain in full (rest from reference TRBV7-8 and TRBJ1-6): GAGVSQSPRYKVAKRGQDVALRCDPISGHVSLFWYQQALGQGPEFLTYFQNEAQLDKSGLPSDRFFAERPEGSVSTLKIQRTQQEDSAVYLCASSLPGYNSPLHFGNGTRLTVT.

The genes are TRBV21-1 and TRBJ2-7; TRBD2 is the table's D call, not checked against the DNA. TRBV21-1 is reported as a pseudogene. CDR3 length: 15 amino acids. CDR3 in amino acids: CASSKARGQAYEQYF. For the CDR3, the DNA is TGTGCCAGCAGCAAAGCGCGGGGGCAGGCCTACGAGCAGTACTTC.

The chain links TRBV29-1 to TRBJ1-1, with TRBD1 as a possible D gene (5 bases). V dropped 2 bases and J dropped 0 bases, with 13 bases sitting between them. This CDR3 has 15 amino acids. From germline, CDR1 is SQVTM and CDR2 ANQGSEA. The CDR3 here is CSVENRFGMNTEAFF. The DNA for the CDR3 is TGCAGCGTTGAAAACAGGTTTGGAATGAACACTGAAGCTTTCTTT.

The gene calls are TRBV5-4 and TRBJ2-6, with a weak D call TRBD1 (6 bases). Trimming left V 6 bases short and J 1 base short, with 14 bases between. The CDR3 runs 16 residues. Germline V lookup: CDR1 SGHNT, CDR2 YYREEE (reference sequence). CDR3 nucleotide sequence: TGTGCCAGCACCAAACAGGGACAATCTGGGGCCAACGTCCTGACTTTC. Its protein is CASTKQGQSGANVLTF.

The genes are TRBV15 and TRBJ1-2, with 8 positions matching TRBD1. The CDR3 totals 14 residues. Germline CDR1 reads LNHNV; CDR2 reads YYDKDF (reference sequence). V shed 5 bases, J shed 6 bases, and the junction held 8 bases outside the gene matches. The CDR3 is CATSAPGTGNGYTF. For the CDR3, the DNA is TGTGCCACCAGCGCCCCCGGGACAGGCAATGGCTACACCTTC.

This chain uses TRBV7-8 with TRBJ2-6; possible D gene TRBD1, 6 bases. There are 17 residues in the CDR3. Germline loops: CDR1 SGHVS, CDR2 FQNEAQ. The ends were cut back, 5 bases at V and 4 bases at J, with 18 bases in the middle. The CDR3 protein is CASSKLQGVVGANVLTF. The CDR3 bases are TGTGCCAGCAGCAAACTACAGGGAGTTGTGGGGGCCAACGTCCTGACTTTC.

This clone was counted a few times. The genes are TRBV6-5 and TRBJ1-1, with D maybe TRBD1 (5 bases). Germline CDR1 is MNHEY and CDR2 is SVGAGI. The CDR3 length is 13 residues. V lost 6 bases and J 5 bases, leaving 13 bases between the germline ends. The CDR3 sequence is CASRDRGNTEAFF. The DNA of the CDR3 is TGTGCCAGCAGGGATAGGGGTAATACTGAAGCTTTCTTT.

The chain recombines TRBV9 with TRBJ1-2; 10 bases are shared with TRBD1. V lost 0 bases, J lost 2 bases, and 4 bases stayed unmatched. Germline loops: CDR1 SGDLS, CDR2 YYNGEE. CDR3 length: 16 residues. Written as DNA, the CDR3 is TGTGCCAGCAGCGTAGGCCCGGGACAGGGGAACTATGGCTACACCTTC. Amino acid sequence: CASSVGPGQGNYGYTF. The whole variable domain, filled in from reference TRBV9 and TRBJ1-2, reads DSGVTQTPKHLITATGQRVTLRCSPRSGDLSVYWYQQSLDQGLQFLIQYYNGEERAKGNILERFSAQQFPDLHSELNLSSLELGDSALYFCASSVGPGQGNYGYTFGSGTRLTVV.

The rearrangement joins TRBV28 to TRBJ2-6; D is possibly TRBD2 (6 bases). This CDR3 is built from 16 residues. V was pared by 3 bases and J by 2 bases, with 11 bases between. Per the germline V gene, CDR1 is MDHEN and CDR2 is SYDVKM. The CDR3 DNA is TGTGCCAGCAGTTTGGAGGGGCGCGCTGGGGCCAACGTCCTGACTTTC. The encoded protein is CASSLEGRAGANVLTF.

This chain joins TRBV20-1 and TRBJ1-1; 9 bases line up with TRBD1. The CDR3 totals 11 residues. Looked up from germline, CDR1 is DFQATT and CDR2 is SNEGSKA (reference sequence). The ends lost 5 bases at V and 12 bases at J; junction bases unmatched: 7. The CDR3 is CSAPTGGKTFF. CDR3 in DNA: TGCAGTGCTCCGACAGGGGGGAAAACTTTCTTT.

V is TRBV19 and J is TRBJ2-7, with D perhaps matching TRBD1 (6 bases). From germline, CDR1 is LNHDA and CDR2 SQIVND (reference sequence). This CDR3 spans 15 amino acids. Trimming pared 3 bases from V and 6 bases from J, leaving 18 bases between. CDR3 coding DNA: TGTGCCAGTAGTATTATTCGAGGACAGAGTGCCGAGCAGTACTTC. This sequence encodes CASSIIRGQSAEQYF.

As DNA, the CDR3 is TGTGCCAGCAGCTTTCGCGAGCCGGGACAGCACACTGAAGCTTTCTTT. This gives the protein CASSFREPGQHTEAFF. The V and J genes are TRBV7-6 and TRBJ1-1; 7 bases fit TRBD1. The V gene's germline CDR1 is SGHVS and CDR2 FNYEAQ. V dropped 3 bases and J dropped 3; count of bases not matched to a gene: 10. CDR3 size: 16 residues.

This clone was seen once. The chain links TRBV5-1 to TRBJ1-1; D not certain. Per the germline V gene, CDR1 is SGHRS and CDR2 is YFSETQ. This CDR3 region has 15 residues. Trimming stripped 0 bases from V and 0 bases from J, with 9 bases between. This CDR3 reads CASSLGTDMNTEAFF. The CDR3 nucleotides read TGCGCCAGCAGCTTGGGTACAGACATGAACACTGAAGCTTTCTTT. Filled out from reference TRBV5-1 and TRBJ1-1, the complete variable domain reads KAGVTQTPRYLIKTRGQQVTLSCSPISGHRSVSWYQQTPGQGLQFLFEYFSETQRNKGNFPGRFSGRQFSNSRSEMNVSTLELGDSALYLCASSLGTDMNTEAFFGQGTRLTVV.

This rearrangement joins TRBV30 to TRBJ1-6; TRBD1 agrees at 7 bases. The V gene end was trimmed by 6 bases and the J gene end by 6 bases; junction bases not matched to a gene: 14. This CDR3 is 16 amino acids long. Germline V gives CDR1 GTSNPN, CDR2 SVGIG (reference sequence). Written as DNA, the CDR3 is TGTGCCTGCGAAACCGGGACAGCGCTTCTTAATTCACCCCTCCACTTT. Amino acid sequence: CACETGTALLNSPLHF.

The V call is TRBV28, the J call TRBJ2-7; 7 bases map to TRBD1. Germline CDR1 MDHEN, CDR2 SYDVKM. The CDR3 covers 11 residues. V shed 7 bases, J shed 12 bases, and the junction held 9 bases outside the gene matches. The CDR3 DNA reads TGTGCCAGCACCGCCGGGACAGCCCGGTACTTC. Its protein is CASTAGTARYF.

V usage is TRBV6-5 and J usage is TRBJ2-7, with 8 bases matching TRBD1. The germline V gene has CDR1 MNHEY and CDR2 SVGAGI. V shed 6 bases and J 2 bases; nucleotides not matched to a gene: 6. This CDR3 region has 14 residues. CDR3 sequence: CASSKTGVPYEQYF. CDR3 DNA sequence: TGTGCCAGCAGCAAGACAGGGGTCCCCTACGAGCAGTACTTC.

For the CDR3, the DNA is TGTGCCAGCAGGAAACCCCGGGGAGCTACTAATGAAAAACTGTTTTTT. It encodes CASRKPRGATNEKLFF. The V gene is TRBV28, the J gene TRBJ1-4; unclear D gene. V lost 6 bases, J lost 2 bases, and 16 bases lay in between. CDR1 MDHEN and CDR2 SYDVKM come from the germline V gene. The CDR3 loop spans 16 amino acids.

This rearrangement joins TRBV7-2 to TRBJ2-7, with 10 bases matching TRBD2. Germline V gene data show CDR1 as SGHTA and CDR2 as FQGNSA. V dropped 4 bases and J dropped 3; count of bases not matched to a gene: 6. This CDR3 is 15 amino acids long. The CDR3 spells CASSSLAGEIYEQYF. The CDR3 DNA sequence: TGTGCCAGCAGCTCGCTAGCGGGGGAGATCTACGAGCAGTACTTC.

The chain couples TRBV6-6 to TRBJ1-4, with TRBD1 identical over 8 bases. CDR1 and CDR2 from the germline V gene are MNHNY and SVGAGI (reference sequence). J was trimmed by 8 bases and V by 5 bases; bases with no gene match: 7. The CDR3 runs to 14 residues. CDR3 residues: CASSPTGTGEKLFF. The CDR3 coding sequence is TGTGCCAGCAGTCCCACCGGGACAGGCGAAAAACTGTTTTTT.

The chain couples TRBV9 to TRBJ2-2; 9 nucleotides align to TRBD2. CDR1 and CDR2 (germline): SGDLS, YYNGEE. J lost 4 bases, V lost 4 bases, and 8 bases had no gene match. The CDR3 totals 16 residues. CDR3 DNA: TGTGCCAGCAGCCCCCACGCGGGGGGGGGCACCGGGGAGCTGTTTTTT. It is translated as CASSPHAGGGTGELFF.

This chain joins TRBV6-1 and TRBJ2-3; no clear D. CDR1 is MNHNS, CDR2 SASEGT, per germline. The CDR3 covers 14 residues. V lost 4 bases and J lost 0, with 8 bases in between. This CDR3 reads CASSGGSSTDTQYF. CDR3 bases: TGTGCCAGCAGTGGCGGATCTAGCACAGATACGCAGTATTTT.

The chain carries TRBV29-1 and TRBJ1-3; D unclear. CDR1 SQVTM and CDR2 ANQGSEA come from the germline V gene. V gave up 0 bases and J gave up 4 bases, with 16 bases separating them. There are 16 residues in the CDR3. Written as DNA, the CDR3 is TGCAGCGTTGAAGATCTAAGGCGGCCTTACGGAAACACCATATATTTT. Protein sequence: CSVEDLRRPYGNTIYF.

This clone has a handful of counts. As DNA, the CDR3 is TGTGCCAGCAGTTTATCTCCAGGGAACCCCTATGGCTACACCTTC. It translates to CASSLSPGNPYGYTF. The V and J genes are TRBV27 and TRBJ1-2; D may be TRBD1 (5 bases). The CDR3 has 15 residues. CDR1 and CDR2 (germline): MNHEY, SMNVEV (reference sequence). V lost 0 bases to trimming and J lost 4 bases, with 12 bases between them.

CDR3 in amino acids: CSVDRGNSGNTIYF. CDR3 sequence (DNA): TGCAGCGTTGACAGGGGGAACTCTGGAAACACCATATATTTT. V and J are TRBV29-1 and TRBJ1-3, with 7 nucleotides matching TRBD1. The J segment lost 0 bases and the V segment lost 3 bases, leaving 2 bases of the junction unmatched. Looked up from germline, CDR1 is SQVTM and CDR2 is ANQGSEA. The length of the CDR3 is 14 residues.

This chain joins TRBV27 and TRBJ2-3, with 7 bases that match TRBD2. V lost 7 bases to trimming and J lost 3 bases; unmatched junction nucleotides: 13. Germline-derived CDR1 and CDR2 are MNHEY and SMNVEV (reference sequence). CDR3 length equals 16 residues. CDR3 DNA: TGTGCCAGCACCCTTGAGGGAGGGGATAGGACAGATACGCAGTATTTT. Translated: CASTLEGGDRTDTQYF.